Listed here are 6 T cell receptor beta chains from one sample, sequenced in a study of blood T cells in healthy people across ages. With a J-beta primer mix and a sample-barcoded 5' primer, a second PCR ran roughly 6 to 11 cycles. TCRdb reprocessed the 5' RACE reads with MiXCR, giving one entry per CDR3 protein. The table lists roughly 1.5 million distinct CDR3 sequences, 42% of them singletons, with about 3.8% in the top ten. Sequencing was performed on blood. Receptor source: a woman in her late teens or twenties in good health.

This CDR3 reads CASRGISGLAGNYEQYF. DNA for the CDR3: TGTGCCAGCAGGGGTATTTCCGGACTAGCGGGGAACTACGAGCAGTACTTC. The V and J genes are TRBV28 and TRBJ2-5; 12 nucleotides line up with TRBD2. The closer fit of TRBJ2-7 to the DNA end suggests the J call may be wrong. The length of the CDR3 is 17 residues. CDR1 and CDR2 from the germline V gene are MDHEN and SYDVKM.

In regard to this clonotype: This may arise from a read error, as a much more abundant clone is one base away. V gene TRBV20-1 combines with J gene TRBJ2-3; D is uncertain. CDR3 size: 13 residues. CDR1 is DFQATT and CDR2 is SNEGSKA in the germline V gene (reference sequence). The ends were cut back, 0 bases at V and 0 bases at J, with 4 bases in the middle. This CDR3 reads CSARDHSTDTQYF. The CDR3 nucleotides are TGCAGTGCTAGAGATCACAGCACAGATACGCAGTATTTT.

This clonotype was seen a handful of times. V is TRBV6-7 and J is TRBJ1-1; D ambiguous. TRBV6-7 is an ORF, with its function uncertain. This CDR3 contains 12 residues. V gave up 6 bases and J gave up 8 bases, with 13 bases separating them. The CDR3 region has the DNA TGTGCCAGCAGACTCCTTTTGGGCGAAGCTTTCTTT. Translation gives CASRLLLGEAFF.

The V call is TRBV5-5, the J call TRBJ1-5; no clear D. The CDR3 runs 15 residues. V was pared by 4 bases and J by 2 bases, with 13 bases between. The germline CDR1 and CDR2 sequences are SGHKS and YYEKEE (reference sequence). The CDR3 nucleotides are TGTGCCAGCAGCGGAGGAGATTGGGGCAATCAGCCCCAGCATTTT. It is translated as CASSGGDWGNQPQHF. The whole variable domain, remainder taken from reference TRBV5-5 and TRBJ1-5, is DAGVTQSPTHLIKTRGQQVTLRCSPISGHKSVSWYQQVLGQGPQFIFQYYEKEERGRGNFPDRFSARQFPNYSSELNVNALLLGDSALYLCASSGGDWGNQPQHFGDGTRLSIL.

Turning to this clonotype: One junction end does not reproduce the germline sequence, and a read error may be involved. CDR3 coding DNA: TGTGCCAGCAGGTATCCGACAGGGGGCTACGAGAAGTACTTC. This translates into CASRYPTGGYEKYF. The chain recombines TRBV5-5 with TRBJ2-7; 10 nucleotides align to TRBD1. The germline CDR1 and CDR2 sequences are SGHKS and YYEKEE (reference sequence). This CDR3 has 14 residues.

This clonotype was picked up a small number of times. V is TRBV7-9 and J is TRBJ1-2; D not certain. The CDR3 consists of 13 residues. Trimming removed 5 bases from V and 8 bases from J, with 15 bases in between. CDR1 and CDR2 from the germline V gene are SEHNR and FQNEAQ (reference sequence). CDR3 sequence reads: CASSATTGRGYTF. The CDR3 nucleotides read TGTGCCAGCAGCGCAACTACCGGACGGGGCTACACCTTC.